These 30 T cell receptor beta chains came from one sample sequenced in a study of cytomegalovirus exposure and HLA in healthy donors. Sequenced by immunoSEQ multiplex PCR; TCRdb stores in-frame clones only, minus some. Of some 180,000 clones listed, roughly 86% are singletons. The sample comprised PBMCs. The source is a young man in good health and CMV-seropositive.

The V and J genes are TRBV7-2 and TRBJ2-3; tentatively, D is TRBD2 (6 bases). The CDR3 loop spans 15 amino acids. The V end was cut by 5 bases, the J end by 5 bases, with 17 bases between. Germline V gene sequence: CDR1 SGHTA, CDR2 FQGNSA. For the CDR3, the DNA is TGTGCCAGCAGCGCGGGGTCAGGGAGGAGAGATACGCAGTATTTT. Translation gives CASSAGSGRRDTQYF. The complete variable domain, with remaining parts taken from reference TRBV7-2 and TRBJ2-3, reads GAGVSQSPSNKVTEKGKDVELRCDPISGHTALYWYRQSLGQGLEFLIYFQGNSAPDKSGLPSDRFSAERTGGSVSTLTIQRTQQEDSAVYLCASSAGSGRRDTQYFGPGTRLTVL.

The chain is built from TRBV5-8 and TRBJ1-1, with 8 positions matching TRBD1. Trimming took 2 bases from V and 1 from J; bases not matched to a gene: 4. There are 15 residues in the CDR3. CDR1 and CDR2 from the germline V gene are SGHTS and YDEGEE. CDR3 sequence: CASSFGQGPNTEAFF. CDR3 DNA: TGTGCCAGCAGCTTTGGACAGGGCCCGAACACTGAAGCTTTCTTT.

V usage is TRBV7-3 and J usage is TRBJ2-7, with D possibly matching TRBD2 (6 bases). V lost 5 bases to trimming and J lost 2 bases, with 16 bases between them. The CDR3 is made up of 15 amino acids. Germline CDR1 SGHTA, CDR2 FQGTGA. The CDR3 reads CASSPAGTPPYEQYF. In nucleotides, the CDR3 is TGTGCCAGCAGCCCCGCCGGGACTCCTCCCTACGAGCAGTACTTC.

The chain has TRBV7-2 and TRBJ2-3, with 11 bases identical to TRBD2. Germline trimming cut 0 bases from V and 2 bases from J; bases unmatched to any gene: 4. CDR1 is SGHTA, CDR2 FQGNSA, per germline. The CDR3 extends over 17 amino acids. The CDR3 DNA reads as TGTGCCAGCAGCTTAGCCGGGACTAGCGGATCCACAGATACGCAGTATTTT. Protein product: CASSLAGTSGSTDTQYF.

In this sample, this clone turned up many times. The CDR3 DNA reads as TGTGCCAGCAGTTTAATCTCTGGAGATACGCAGTATTTT. It codes for CASSLISGDTQYF. V is TRBV27 and J is TRBJ2-3; no clear D. The CDR3 extends over 13 amino acids. Germline CDR1 reads MNHEY; CDR2 reads SMNVEV (reference sequence). Trimming stripped 2 bases from V and 5 bases from J, with 8 bases between.

The genes are TRBV15 and TRBJ1-5, with D perhaps matching TRBD1 (6 bases). Per the germline V gene, CDR1 is LNHNV and CDR2 is YYDKDF (reference sequence). This CDR3 spans 14 amino acids. V lost 0 bases and J 5 bases, leaving 8 bases between the germline ends. CDR3 bases: TGTGCCACCAGCAGAGAGGGACAAGATCAGCCCCAGCATTTT. Protein product: CATSREGQDQPQHF. The full variable domain, its missing parts supplied by reference TRBV15 and TRBJ1-5, is DAMVIQNPRYQVTQFGKPVTLSCSQTLNHNVMYWYQQKSSQAPKLLFHYYDKDFNNEADTPDNFQSRRPNTSFCFLDIRSPGLGDTAMYLCATSREGQDQPQHFGDGTRLSIL.

The J gene is TRBJ1-1, the V gene TRBV18; D uncertain. This CDR3 contains 11 residues. CDR1 is KGHSH and CDR2 is LQKENI in the germline V gene. Trimming shortened V by 4 bases and J by 7 bases, and 7 bases separated the two germline ends. The CDR3 DNA is TGTGCCAGCTCACGGACGGATGAAGCTTTCTTT. Its translation: CASSRTDEAFF.

This chain connects TRBV10-3 to TRBJ1-1; D remains ambiguous. Deletions cut 2 bases from V and 1 base from J, with 11 bases between. The germline CDR1 and CDR2 sequences are ENHRY and SYGVKD. CDR3 size: 15 residues. The DNA for the CDR3 is TGTGCCATCAGTGAGACCCATTTGGCGAACACTGAAGCTTTCTTT. Its translation is CAISETHLANTEAFF.

This chain connects TRBV29-1 to TRBJ2-7; the D is unclear. The CDR3 sequence is 13 residues long. V lost 7 bases and J 3 bases, leaving 16 bases between the germline ends. Germline CDR1 reads SQVTM; CDR2 reads ANQGSEA. Written as DNA, the CDR3 is TGCAGCGCCGTGAACAGACTTGACTACGAGCAGTACTTC. Translating gives CSAVNRLDYEQYF.

The V and J genes are TRBV7-9 and TRBJ1-1, with D possibly matching TRBD1 (5 bases). In germline, CDR1 is SEHNR, CDR2 FQNEAQ (reference sequence). The CDR3 consists of 16 residues. Trimming left V 1 base short and J 5 bases short, with 17 bases between. The CDR3 bases are TGTGCCAGCAGCTTAGGACAGCTTGAAGTAGGAACTGAAGCTTTCTTT. Translating it yields CASSLGQLEVGTEAFF.

In its sample, this clone was seen a few times. V is TRBV18 and J is TRBJ1-5; a weak D match, TRBD1 (5 bases). The germline CDR1 and CDR2 sequences are KGHSH and LQKENI. This CDR3 has 15 residues. V lost 3 bases to trimming and J lost 9 bases, with 18 bases between them. CDR3 residues: CASSPGQQAAGPQHF. In DNA form, the CDR3 reads TGTGCCAGCTCACCGGGGCAACAGGCCGCCGGGCCCCAGCATTTT.

The chain recombines TRBV11-2 with TRBJ2-7; D possibly corresponds to TRBD1 (5 bases). The CDR3 spans 18 residues. In germline, CDR1 is SGHAT, CDR2 FQNNGV. V lost 5 bases and J 2 bases, leaving 25 bases between the germline ends. The CDR3 loop is CASSPIRGKVRVAYEQYF. The CDR3 DNA is TGTGCCAGCAGCCCAATTAGGGGTAAGGTCAGGGTGGCCTACGAGCAGTACTTC.

This clone appeared a few times. The chain is built from TRBV15 and TRBJ2-4; D is unclear. The V gene's germline CDR1 is LNHNV and CDR2 YYDKDF (reference sequence). The CDR3 has 15 amino acids. V lost 5 bases to trimming and J lost 0 bases, with 11 bases between them. CDR3: CATSREGVAKNIQYF. The CDR3 nucleotides are TGTGCCACCAGCCGCGAAGGAGTAGCCAAAAACATTCAGTACTTC.

The chain joins TRBV14 to TRBJ2-1, with D tentatively TRBD2 (5 bases). Trimming stripped 0 bases from V and 7 bases from J, with 16 bases between. Germline lookup yields CDR1 SGHDN and CDR2 FVKESK. CDR3 length: 16 residues. The CDR3 protein is CASSQDGGYRRNEQFF. The CDR3 DNA sequence: TGTGCCAGCAGCCAAGACGGTGGGTATAGGAGGAATGAGCAGTTCTTC.

This sequence joins TRBV29-1 and TRBJ1-5; 8 bases align to TRBD1. Germline CDR1 is SQVTM and CDR2 is ANQGSEA. The length of the CDR3 is 13 residues. V lost 6 bases and J lost 7; bases outside the gene matches: 8. The CDR3 DNA is TGCAGCGTGTCCACAGGGGGTGGGCAGCCCCAGCATTTT. Translating it yields CSVSTGGGQPQHF.

The chain has TRBV4-3 and TRBJ2-7; D is unclear. With 4 bases removed from V and 1 base from J, the gap between germline ends came to 8 bases. This CDR3 has 13 residues. Looked up from germline, CDR1 is LGHNA and CDR2 is YSLEER. The CDR3 nucleotides read TGCGCCAGCAGCCCGACAAGATCCTACGAGCAGTACTTC. This codes for CASSPTRSYEQYF.

V is TRBV6-6 and J is TRBJ2-7, with D perhaps matching TRBD1 (5 bases). V was clipped by 1 base and J by 7 bases, with 11 bases between them. CDR3 length: 13 residues. Per germline, CDR1 MNHNY and CDR2 SVGAGI (reference sequence). CDR3 DNA sequence: TGTGCCAGCAGTTACTGGACACCACCGGAGCAGTACTTC. Translated: CASSYWTPPEQYF.

The rearrangement uses TRBV9 and TRBJ2-7; perhaps TRBD1 as D (5 bases). The germline V gene encodes CDR1 SGDLS and CDR2 YYNGEE. The CDR3 totals 14 residues. The V and J ends lost 0 bases and 7 bases respectively, with 14 bases between them. CDR3 coding DNA: TGTGCCAGCAGCGTAGCTTCCCAGGGCCCGGAGCAGTACTTC. This translates into CASSVASQGPEQYF.

The chain has TRBV19 and TRBJ2-7, with 10 bases aligning to TRBD1. The V gene's germline CDR1 is LNHDA and CDR2 SQIVND (reference sequence). CDR3 size: 16 residues. Trimming took 5 bases from V and 2 from J; bases not matched to a gene: 9. For the CDR3, the DNA is TGTGCCAGTAGTGTCCGATCCGGGACAGGGGCCTACGAGCAGTACTTC. Translated: CASSVRSGTGAYEQYF.

The sample holds one count of this clone. The V gene is TRBV5-6, the J gene TRBJ1-1; D remains unclear. Per germline, CDR1 SGHDT and CDR2 YYEEEE. The CDR3 is made up of 15 amino acids. V shed 3 bases and J shed 0 bases, with 12 bases lying between them. CDR3 sequence (DNA): TGTGCCAGCAGCTCGGACCCGTATCTGAACACTGAAGCTTTCTTT. Protein product: CASSSDPYLNTEAFF.

This rearrangement joins TRBV19 to TRBJ2-2; TRBD2 is a possible D gene (6 bases). CDR3 length: 14 residues. The V and J ends lost 2 bases and 5 bases respectively, with 9 bases between them. Germline CDR1 and CDR2: LNHDA and SQIVND (reference sequence). In DNA form, the CDR3 reads TGTGCCAGTAGTATAAATAGCGGAACCGGGGAGCTGTTTTTT. This codes for CASSINSGTGELFF.

The rearrangement joins TRBV18 to TRBJ1-4; 7 bases agree with TRBD1. J gave up 7 bases and V 6 bases, and 11 bases lay outside the gene matches. Germline values: CDR1 KGHSH, CDR2 LQKENI. The CDR3 totals 15 residues. The chain's CDR3 is CASSHRDSRGEKLFF. DNA of the CDR3: TGTGCCAGCTCCCACAGGGACAGTCGCGGTGAAAAACTGTTTTTT.

The CDR3 sequence is CASRELSPNTEAFF. The CDR3 coding sequence is TGTGCCAGCAGAGAACTGAGTCCGAACACTGAAGCTTTCTTT. The V gene is TRBV28, the J gene TRBJ1-1; D ambiguous. This CDR3 is built from 14 residues. V dropped 6 bases and J dropped 1 base, with 12 bases sitting between them. The germline gives CDR1 MDHEN, CDR2 SYDVKM.

This chain uses TRBV28 with TRBJ2-7; 12 nucleotides match TRBD2. V gave up 6 bases and J gave up 7 bases; unmatched junction bases: 10. Per the germline V gene, CDR1 is MDHEN and CDR2 is SYDVKM. The CDR3 covers 15 residues. This CDR3 reads CASRRNLAGGGEQYF. The CDR3 coding sequence is TGTGCCAGCAGGCGGAACCTAGCGGGAGGGGGGGAGCAGTACTTC.

The rearrangement links TRBV9 to TRBJ2-7, with D maybe TRBD1 (5 bases). Trimming left V 3 bases short and J 3 bases short, with 13 bases between. The CDR3 contains 14 residues. CDR1 and CDR2 from the germline V gene are SGDLS and YYNGEE. CDR3 DNA sequence: TGTGCCAGCAGCGAGTCGGACATTCTCTACGAGCAGTACTTC. Its translation: CASSESDILYEQYF.

This clone was found once. The chain joins TRBV9 to TRBJ2-2, with D uncertain. This CDR3 region has 14 residues. CDR1 is SGDLS, CDR2 YYNGEE, per germline. Trimming stripped 4 bases from V and 0 bases from J, with 7 bases between. For the CDR3, the DNA is TGTGCCAGCAGCCCCCCCCCGAACACCGGGGAGCTGTTTTTT. Translating it yields CASSPPPNTGELFF.

The chain uses TRBV5-1 and TRBJ2-7; D unresolved. Germline CDR1 and CDR2: SGHRS and YFSETQ. V dropped 0 bases and J dropped 3 bases, with 4 bases sitting between them. The CDR3 sequence is 12 residues long. Here the CDR3 reads CASSLEHYEQYF. CDR3 DNA: TGCGCCAGCAGCTTGGAACACTACGAGCAGTACTTC.

V gene TRBV19 combines with J gene TRBJ1-1; the D is unclear. Trimming left V 2 bases short and J 5 bases short, with 6 bases between. There are 12 residues in the CDR3. Germline CDR1 and CDR2: LNHDA and SQIVND (reference sequence). DNA for the CDR3: TGTGCCAGTAGTATACGGCGGACTGAAGCTTTCTTT. This translates into CASSIRRTEAFF.

The V call is TRBV25-1, the J call TRBJ2-7; a possible D gene is TRBD1 (6 bases). V was cut by 4 bases and J by 2 bases, with 12 bases left in between. Germline CDR1 is MGHDK and CDR2 is SYGVNS. The CDR3 consists of 14 residues. CDR3 in amino acids: CASSVPGQAYEQYF. CDR3 in DNA: TGTGCCAGCAGTGTACCGGGACAAGCCTACGAGCAGTACTTC.

V usage is TRBV4-2 and J usage is TRBJ2-7, with 9 nucleotides matching TRBD2. From germline, CDR1 is LGHNA and CDR2 YNFKEQ. The trim removed 1 base at V and 4 bases at J, leaving 5 bases unmatched. There are 15 residues in the CDR3. CDR3: CASSQVSSGKYEQYF. The DNA of the CDR3 is TGTGCCAGCAGCCAAGTCTCTAGCGGGAAATACGAGCAGTACTTC.